These T cell receptor beta chains were read from a single sample in a study of cytomegalovirus exposure and HLA in healthy donors. The protocol was immunoSEQ multiplex PCR, while the TCRdb copy is restricted to in-frame clones and leaves out a portion. This sample's table has 95,000 to 150,000 clones. The material sequenced was PBMCs. Receptors were obtained from a man aged 25-45 years in good health and CMV-seronegative. The CDR3 runs from the conserved cysteine through the conserved F or W. D genes are given only for firm matches.

>TRBV7-9|TRBJ2-1|TRBD2
CASSYLAGVNNEQFF
TGTGCCAGCAGCTACCTAGCGGGAGTAAACAATGAGCAGTTCTTC
>TRBV19|TRBJ1-4|TRBD1
CASSLWTGEEKLFF
TGTGCCAGTAGTCTATGGACAGGGGAGGAAAAACTGTTTTTT
>TRBV5-4|TRBJ2-7|TRBD1
CASSTGTGAYEQYF
TGTGCCAGCAGCACCGGGACAGGGGCTTACGAGCAGTACTTC
>TRBV27|TRBJ2-7|TRBD1
CASSQTGGLTYEQYF
TGTGCCAGCAGTCAAACAGGGGGTTTGACCTACGAGCAGTACTTC
>TRBV7-9|TRBJ1-1|NA
CASSLDSAGPEGAEAFF
TGTGCCAGCAGCTTAGATTCCGCAGGACCCGAGGGGGCTGAAGCTTTCTTT
>TRBV27|TRBJ2-7|NA
CASSLQGSVEQYF
TGTGCCAGCAGTTTACAGGGCTCGGTCGAGCAGTACTTC
>TRBV29-1|TRBJ2-1|TRBD2
CSVEGGLAGVYNEQFF
TGCAGCGTTGAAGGTGGACTAGCGGGAGTCTACAATGAGCAGTTCTTC
>TRBV28|TRBJ2-7|TRBD1
CASTDRVNGEQYF
TGTGCCAGTACGGACAGGGTCAATGGCGAGCAGTACTTC
>TRBV2|TRBJ2-2|TRBD1
CASSDAAMGQGVTGELFF
TGTGCCAGCAGTGATGCCGCCATGGGACAGGGAGTCACCGGGGAGCTGTTTTTT
>TRBV27|TRBJ2-7|NA
CASSIGEGSEQYF
TGTGCCAGCAGCATCGGGGAAGGATCCGAGCAGTACTTC